This note documents a single TCR beta chain sequence. Its antigen is still unknown. The CDR3 extends over 16 amino acids. Germline CDR1 and CDR2: MGHRA and YSYEKL. The V end lost 3 bases, the J end lost 6 bases, and 17 bases lay between the germline ends. These data are taken from a study of OX40 agonist ivuxolimab in advanced cancers. Study-level background: One patient with hepatocellular carcinoma and two with cutaneous melanoma, three in all, had partial responses.

TCRdb keeps only in-frame clones here, not all; method: immunoSEQ multiplex PCR. This sample has 20,000 to 25,000 clones; around 80% occur once, and the top ten carry 25% to 30%. Study-wide results and limits: Expanded peripheral T-cell antigen specificity went undetermined.

The clonotype originates from an adult with an advanced solid tumor such as melanoma, head and neck, liver or kidney cancer. The specimen comprised CD4+ or CD8+ T cells sorted from blood, sampled in a trial of the OX40 agonist ivuxolimab. V usage is TRBV4-1 and J usage is TRBJ2-2; D may be TRBD1 or TRBD2 (6 bases each). DNA for the CDR3: TGCGCCAGCAGCCATAAGGGGGAGGAGATCGCCGGGGAGCTGTTTTTT. Translated, it gives CASSHKGEEIAGELFF.